This note documents a single TCR beta chain sequence. What it binds is not known. The CDR3 consists of 14 residues. The V end was cut by 4 bases, the J end by 5 bases, with 12 bases between. From germline, CDR1 is SGHNT and CDR2 YYREEE (reference sequence). These data originate in a study of shared clonotypes between healthy human individuals. Whole-study results and caveats: Sampling covered nothing but blood. Tissue TCR repertoires likely differ from those found in blood.

Sorted-subset replicate PCRs used roughly 210 ng of genomic DNA. This amount corresponded to about 30,000 T cell genomes. Here immunoSEQ multiplex PCR was the method, and the copy in TCRdb shows in-frame clones only, minus some. This sample carries 2 million to 2.5 million clones, 95% of them seen once, and the ten largest clones take roughly 0.13%. Sequenced material: naive CD4+ T cells sorted from blood. Indicated subset: CD45RA+ positively selected. This sequence was found in a man aged 18-30 years in good health. The chain carries TRBV5-4 and TRBJ1-4, with D perhaps TRBD1 (5 bases). In nucleotides, the CDR3 is TGTGCCAGCAGCGATACAGGTAGCAATGAAAAACTGTTTTTT. It is translated as CASSDTGSNEKLFF. Looking up the rest from reference TRBV5-4 and TRBJ1-4 gives the full variable domain: ETGVTQSPTHLIKTRGQQVTLRCSSQSGHNTVSWYQQALGQGPQFIFQYYREEENGRGNFPPRFSGLQFPNYSSELNVNALELDDSALYLCASSDTGSNEKLFFGSGTQLSVL.